The clone carrying this T cell receptor (beta chain) showed up many times. TRAV- and TRBV-specific primers, spanning alpha and beta chains, primed first-strand cDNA. PCR amplification of the TCRs was performed with Phusion for 20 PCR cycles, and it relied on a constant-region primer together with a V-primer adapter. TCRdb fed the reads into MiXCR, producing one record per CDR3 protein. This table has tens of thousands of distinct CDR3 sequences, over 15% appearing once. The CDR3 has 12 amino acids. Germline loops: CDR1 SGHRS, CDR2 YFSETQ. The V and J ends lost 5 bases and 11 bases respectively, with 14 bases between them. The data were obtained in a study of low-dose radiotherapy and immunotherapy resistance in tumors. Study overall: Cohort 1 received 0.5 Gy per fraction every 2 weeks, totaling 6.5 Gy. Aspirin 300 mg, taken orally and daily, was given to patients for four cycles from cycle 1 day 1.

Time point described: before trial treatment. V is TRBV5-1 and J is TRBJ2-1; D remains unclear. This sequence was found in a male donor with prostate cancer. Sequenced material: PBMCs, taken before treatment. CDR3 bases: TGCGCCAGCAGTCCCCCCGACTTGCAGCAGTTCTTC. It encodes CASSPPDLQQFF.